This TCR beta chain appears in the sequencing data of a study of T cell responses to AZD1222 COVID-19 vaccine. Trimming pared 0 bases from V and 4 bases from J, leaving 9 bases between. The CDR3 is made up of 13 amino acids. CDR1 and CDR2 (germline): GTSNPN, SVGIG (reference sequence). Data came from immunoSEQ multiplex PCR; TCRdb stores just in-frame clones and leaves some out. The sample consists of 150,000 to 160,000 clones, over 80% of them appearing once. The chain carries TRBV30 and TRBJ1-1, with D perhaps TRBD1 (5 bases). The source is an adult who received the AZD1222 COVID-19 vaccine. This specimen was peripheral blood, taken 28 days after the second AZD1222 dose. The CDR3 DNA follows: TGTGCCTGGAGTGTATTAGGGGTCACTGAAGCTTTCTTT. It yields the protein CAWSVLGVTEAFF.